The 6 T cell receptor beta chains given below trace back to one sample, sequenced in a study of T-cell reconstitution after alpha-beta-depleted transplantation in children. As it was prepared, the TCRbeta library received unique molecular identifiers. TCRdb itself ran the PCR reads through MiXCR, one entry per CDR3 protein. The table lists hundreds of thousands of distinct CDR3 sequences, roughly 15% of them singletons, with approximately 1% in the top ten. Material: PBMCs from the stem cell graft donor, obtained from the stem cell graft. These receptors originate from a human donor who donated a stem cell graft to a child with acute myeloid leukemia.

This clonotype came up once. The chain is built from TRBV24-1 and TRBJ2-1, with 9 bases aligning to TRBD1. The CDR3 has 17 residues. Looked up from germline, CDR1 is KGHDR and CDR2 is SFDVKD. The J segment lost 6 bases and the V segment lost 2 bases, leaving 10 bases of the junction unmatched. CDR3 residues: CATSDSQNRGRRNEQFF. The CDR3 bases are TGTGCCACCAGTGATTCCCAAAACAGGGGGCGACGCAATGAGCAGTTCTTC.

This clonotype has ten or more counts. The genes are TRBV7-2 and TRBJ2-7; D remains unclear. Trimming took 1 base from V and 0 from J, leaving 4 bases between them. The CDR3 sequence is 13 residues long. CDR1 is SGHTA and CDR2 is FQGNSA in the germline V gene. The chain's CDR3 is CASSLVSSYEQYF. Written as DNA, the CDR3 is TGTGCCAGCAGCTTAGTCAGCTCCTACGAGCAGTACTTC.

The table lists this clonotype with a count of one. The chain employs TRBV11-2 and TRBJ2-7, with 11 bases fitting TRBD2. This CDR3 has 15 residues. V was pared by 4 bases and J by 2 bases, with 4 bases of the junction left unmatched. Per the germline V gene, CDR1 is SGHAT and CDR2 is FQNNGV. Here the CDR3 DNA reads TGTGCCAGCAGCTCGTTAGCGGGGGGGCCCTACGAGCAGTACGTC. As protein: CASSSLAGGPYEQYV.

In its sample, this clonotype was seen many times. This chain connects TRBV20-1 to TRBJ2-5; TRBD2 matches 7 bases. J was trimmed by 0 bases and V by 3 bases; bases with no gene match: 1. CDR1 is DFQATT, CDR2 SNEGSKA, per germline (reference sequence). CDR3 size: 13 residues. CDR3 sequence (DNA): TGCAGTGCTAGCGGGGGGTACCAAGAGACCCAGTACTTC. It specifies CSASGGYQETQYF.

This clonotype was seen ten or more times. The rearrangement links TRBV7-6 to TRBJ2-1; D possibly matches TRBD1 or TRBD2 (6 bases each). V gave up 5 bases and J gave up 3 bases, with 17 bases separating them. The CDR3 loop spans 16 amino acids. CDR1 and CDR2 (germline): SGHVS, FNYEAQ. CDR3: CASSRIQGGFYNEQFF. The DNA of the CDR3 is TGTGCCAGCAGCCGAATACAGGGAGGATTCTACAATGAGCAGTTCTTC.

The sample holds many counts of this clonotype. The chain is built from TRBV5-1 and TRBJ1-6; 9 positions match TRBD1. This CDR3 contains 16 residues. The germline gives CDR1 SGHRS, CDR2 YFSETQ. Trimming at V came to 4 bases and at J to 5 bases, leaving 7 bases not matched to a gene. In nucleotides, the CDR3 is TGCGCCAGCAGCCCGGGACAGGGCGACAATAATTCACCCCTCCACTTT. This encodes CASSPGQGDNNSPLHF.